The 24 T cell receptor beta chains below come from one sample, sequenced in a study of shared clonotypes between healthy human individuals. CD8 cells regarded as naive lacked CD45RO, were positively chosen for CCR7, and omitted terminally differentiated effector memory CD45RA+ cells. The protocol was immunoSEQ multiplex PCR, while the TCRdb copy is restricted to in-frame clones and leaves out a portion. This table has hundreds of thousands of clones, nearly 97% appearing once. Sequenced input: naive CD8+ T cells sorted from blood. The receptors originated from a woman aged 30 to 39 in good health.

The chain uses TRBV5-1 and TRBJ2-7; perhaps TRBD2 as D (5 bases). V was clipped by 2 bases and J by 2 bases, with 8 bases between them. The germline V gene encodes CDR1 SGHRS and CDR2 YFSETQ. The CDR3 has 13 residues. CDR3 in amino acids: CASSFPGAYEQYF. In DNA, the CDR3 is TGCGCCAGCAGCTTTCCCGGGGCCTACGAGCAGTACTTC.

Turning to this clone: Other DNA sequences in this specimen translate into the identical CDR3. The J gene is TRBJ2-1, the V gene TRBV28; perhaps TRBD2 as D (5 bases). V was cut by 6 bases and J by 2 bases, with 8 bases left in between. The CDR3 has 13 residues. Germline V lookup: CDR1 MDHEN, CDR2 SYDVKM. CDR3 residues: CASSSGTYNEQFF. For the CDR3, the DNA is TGTGCCAGCAGCTCCGGGACCTACAATGAGCAGTTCTTC.

This sequence joins TRBV6-4 and TRBJ1-5; 8 bases are shared with TRBD1. This CDR3 has 14 amino acids. CDR1 is MRHNA, CDR2 SNTAGT, per germline. Unmatched junction bases numbered 2, after V lost 5 bases and J lost 2 bases. The CDR3 sequence: CASSPTGGNQPQHF. The CDR3 bases are TGTGCCAGCAGTCCGACAGGGGGCAATCAGCCCCAGCATTTT.

The sample holds one count of this clone. CDR3 loop: CASSDRGQTGNTIYF. CDR3 coding DNA: TGTGCCAGCAGCGACAGGGGGCAGACTGGAAACACCATATATTTT. The chain employs TRBV7-8 and TRBJ1-3; 10 positions match TRBD1. This CDR3 spans 15 amino acids. Per the germline V gene, CDR1 is SGHVS and CDR2 is FQNEAQ. V dropped 5 bases and J dropped 2; count of bases not matched to a gene: 3.

V gene TRBV5-1 combines with J gene TRBJ2-1; D not certain. Germline CDR1 SGHRS, CDR2 YFSETQ. Trimming took off 4 bases at V and 4 bases at J, with 12 bases between the two ends. The CDR3 spans 14 residues. CDR3 protein: CASSPGPEYNEQFF. CDR3 sequence (DNA): TGCGCCAGCAGCCCAGGACCAGAATACAATGAGCAGTTCTTC.

The chain combines TRBV29-1 with TRBJ2-3; D is perhaps TRBD1 (6 bases). Germline assignment: CDR1 SQVTM and CDR2 ANQGSEA. The CDR3 contains 14 residues. V dropped 1 base and J dropped 5 bases, with 13 bases sitting between them. The CDR3 sequence: CSVEVLGAGDTQYF. The CDR3 nucleotides read TGCAGCGTTGAAGTGTTGGGGGCGGGAGATACGCAGTATTTT.

The chain carries TRBV27 and TRBJ2-7; D might be TRBD1 or TRBD2, each matching 5 bases. The CDR3 is 14 residues long. The germline V and J ends were trimmed by 4 bases and 6 bases, with 16 bases remaining between them. Germline CDR1 is MNHEY and CDR2 is SMNVEV (reference sequence). The CDR3: CASSWGPPPREQYF. In DNA, the CDR3 is TGTGCCAGCAGTTGGGGACCTCCCCCTCGCGAGCAGTACTTC.

This clone appeared a single time. The chain joins TRBV28 to TRBJ2-7, with D possibly being TRBD1 (5 bases). The CDR3 covers 14 residues. Deletions cut 3 bases from V and 4 bases from J, with 13 bases between. The V gene's germline CDR1 is MDHEN and CDR2 SYDVKM. The CDR3 DNA follows: TGTGCCAGCAGTTTCAGGGCAGGGTGGTACGAGCAGTACTTC. Translating it yields CASSFRAGWYEQYF.

This chain joins TRBV5-4 and TRBJ2-1; D call uncertain. Germline assignment: CDR1 SGHNT and CDR2 YYREEE (reference sequence). V lost 4 bases to trimming and J lost 8 bases, with 13 bases between them. CDR3 length equals 13 residues. The CDR3 coding sequence is TGTGCCAGCAGCGTCCCCCCGGTGGATGAGCAGTTCTTC. It codes for CASSVPPVDEQFF.

The V and J genes are TRBV13 and TRBJ1-2, with D tentatively TRBD1 (5 bases). Trimming stripped 5 bases from V and 3 bases from J, with 19 bases between. There are 16 residues in the CDR3. CDR1 is PRHDT, CDR2 FYEKMQ, per germline (reference sequence). Here the CDR3 DNA reads TGTGCCAGCAGCCCCCGGGACCCTGGGTTCGACTATGGCTACACCTTC. Translation gives CASSPRDPGFDYGYTF.

This clone was seen a single time. This rearrangement joins TRBV28 to TRBJ1-1; D unclear. This CDR3 region has 14 residues. The germline V and J ends were trimmed by 6 bases and 4 bases, with 15 bases remaining between them. CDR1 and CDR2 (germline): MDHEN, SYDVKM. The CDR3 nucleotides read TGTGCCAGCAGCTCCTCCACCCGAGGCACTGAAGCTTTCTTT. Translation: CASSSSTRGTEAFF.

This chain connects TRBV19 to TRBJ1-3; D unresolved. V was shortened by 0 bases and J by 5 bases, with 17 bases between the two germline ends. CDR1 LNHDA and CDR2 SQIVND come from the germline V gene (reference sequence). The CDR3 extends over 17 amino acids. CDR3 amino acids: CASSIEPGSSFRNTIYF. The CDR3 DNA follows: TGTGCCAGTAGTATAGAGCCAGGATCCTCCTTCAGAAACACCATATATTTT.

V usage is TRBV5-5 and J usage is TRBJ1-1; D remains ambiguous. The CDR3 contains 12 residues. Germline V lookup: CDR1 SGHKS, CDR2 YYEKEE (reference sequence). Between the trimmed V and J ends, which lost 5 bases and 2 bases, there was a span of 7 bases. CDR3 amino acids: CASSPPNTEAFF. Written as DNA, the CDR3 is TGTGCCAGCAGTCCGCCTAACACTGAAGCTTTCTTT.

Comments on this clone: Other DNA sequences in this specimen translate into the identical CDR3. The chain couples TRBV5-6 to TRBJ2-6; D not resolved. Germline values: CDR1 SGHDT, CDR2 YYEEEE. The CDR3 contains 15 residues. The V and J ends lost 2 bases and 0 bases respectively, with 6 bases between them. The CDR3 bases are TGTGCCAGCAGCTTAAGTTTCTCTGGGGCCAACGTCCTGACTTTC. As protein: CASSLSFSGANVLTF.

The chain combines TRBV5-3 with TRBJ2-1; 8 positions agree with TRBD2. TRBV5-3 is flagged as an ORF with uncertain function. Trimming at V came to 2 bases and at J to 5 bases, leaving 6 bases not matched to a gene. The CDR3 runs 15 residues. Here the CDR3 DNA reads TGTGCCAGAAGCTTAAGGCTAGCGGGTAACAATGAGCAGTTCTTC. It is translated as CARSLRLAGNNEQFF.

This chain uses TRBV5-6 with TRBJ2-5; TRBD2 matches at 7 bases. J gave up 0 bases and V 3 bases, and 8 bases lay outside the gene matches. Germline CDR1 is SGHDT and CDR2 is YYEEEE. The CDR3 is 16 amino acids. This CDR3 reads CASSSTREGHQETQYF. CDR3 nucleotide sequence: TGTGCCAGCAGCTCAACGAGGGAGGGCCACCAAGAGACCCAGTACTTC.

This chain links TRBV27 with TRBJ1-2; D call uncertain. This CDR3 is 16 amino acids long. V gave up 2 bases and J gave up 5 bases, with 18 bases separating them. Germline assignment: CDR1 MNHEY and CDR2 SMNVEV (reference sequence). CDR3: CASSLEGDGYLYGYTF. Written as DNA, the CDR3 is TGTGCCAGCAGTTTAGAAGGTGATGGCTATTTATATGGCTACACCTTC.

The chain couples TRBV19 to TRBJ2-2, with D possibly being TRBD1 (6 bases). V was trimmed by 0 bases and J by 4 bases, leaving 9 bases between them. The CDR3 runs 15 residues. CDR1 and CDR2 from the germline V gene are LNHDA and SQIVND (reference sequence). This chain's CDR3 is CASSIDSDSTGELFF. The CDR3 DNA reads as TGTGCCAGTAGTATAGACTCGGACAGCACCGGGGAGCTGTTTTTT.

Worth noting for this clone: The junction departs from the called germline gene at one end, perhaps through a read error. The chain has TRBV7-6 and TRBJ1-1; 8 positions match TRBD1. Germline V gene lookup returns CDR1 SGHVS and CDR2 FNYEAQ. This CDR3 contains 12 residues. Here the CDR3 DNA reads TGTGCCAGCAGCTTACTGGGACAGGTGCCCCTCTTT. Protein: CASSLLGQVPLF. Full variable domain (missing parts from reference TRBV7-6 and TRBJ1-1): GAGVSQSPRYKVTKRGQDVALRCDPISGHVSLYWYRQALGQGPEFLTYFNYEAQQDKSGLPNDRFSAERPEGSISTLTIQRTEQRDSAMYRCASSLLGQVPLFGQGTRLTVV.

This clone was detected only once. V usage is TRBV4-1 and J usage is TRBJ2-7, with TRBD2 identical over 8 bases. This CDR3 is built from 15 residues. Germline lookup yields CDR1 MGHRA and CDR2 YSYEKL. V gave up 1 base and J gave up 6 bases; unmatched junction bases: 8. The CDR3 loop reads CASSQATWTSSEQYF. CDR3 DNA: TGCGCCAGCAGCCAAGCTACTTGGACTAGCTCCGAGCAGTACTTC.

Regarding this clone: Distinct nucleotide sequences in the sample also encode this CDR3. V gene TRBV6-1 combines with J gene TRBJ1-1, with a weak D call TRBD1 (5 bases). Germline V gives CDR1 MNHNS, CDR2 SASEGT. V was cut by 1 base and J by 5 bases, with 5 bases left in between. The CDR3 spans 12 residues. Here the CDR3 DNA reads TGTGCCAGCAGTGAAGGGGGGACTGAAGCTTTCTTT. Protein product: CASSEGGTEAFF.

The chain couples TRBV5-4 to TRBJ2-3; 8 nucleotides line up with TRBD2. Germline assignment: CDR1 SGHNT and CDR2 YYREEE (reference sequence). Unmatched junction bases numbered 3, after V lost 6 bases and J lost 0 bases. CDR3 length: 14 amino acids. DNA for the CDR3: TGTGCCAGCATCCGGGGGGGTAGCACAGATACGCAGTATTTT. Translated: CASIRGGSTDTQYF.

The chain joins TRBV4-2 to TRBJ1-1; D gene unclear. In germline, CDR1 is LGHNA, CDR2 YNFKEQ. Trimming left V 4 bases short and J 2 bases short, with 14 bases between. The CDR3 loop spans 15 amino acids. In DNA form, the CDR3 reads TGTGCCAGCAGCCCCCCGGGATCACAAAACACTGAAGCTTTCTTT. Translated: CASSPPGSQNTEAFF.

This chain joins TRBV28 and TRBJ2-2; tentative D call: TRBD1 (6 bases). Germline-derived CDR1 and CDR2 are MDHEN and SYDVKM. The CDR3 is 14 amino acids. Trimming stripped 6 bases from V and 6 bases from J, with 14 bases between. CDR3 nucleotides: TGTGCCAGCAGCTTTCCCCAGGGGCCCGGGGAGCTGTTTTTT. It is translated as CASSFPQGPGELFF.